This T cell receptor beta chain was sequenced during a study of T cells in Graves' hyperthyroidism and ophthalmopathy. Study results and caveats: Model output signaled ophthalmopathy a median 6.5 months ahead of onset.

There are a few counts of this clonotype. Its target is unknown. The source material, RNA transcripts, was used to amplify TCR beta CDR3 regions. HTBI primers drove first-round RT-PCR of the TCR CDR3. TCRdb redid the calling of the multiplex PCR reads with MiXCR, one entry per CDR3 protein. Among 530,000 or so distinct CDR3 sequences listed, 15% to 20% were seen once. Fresh peripheral blood, roughly 9.6 ml, was the source of the PBMCs. The germline V and J ends were trimmed by 10 bases and 1 base, with 25 bases remaining between them. Germline V CDR1 and CDR2: MDHEN, SYDVKM. The length of the CDR3 is 17 residues.

The chain has TRBV28 and TRBJ2-5, with a tentative D call TRBD1 (7 bases). Sequencing was done on a sample of blood. The receptor's source is a woman younger than 30 with Graves' ophthalmopathy. Written as DNA, the CDR3 is TGTGCCACATCAGGGGGGCCCTTAATGCATTTCCAAGAGACCCAGTACTTC. Residues: CATSGGPLMHFQETQYF.